This T cell receptor (beta chain) was documented in a study of blood T cell repertoires in COVID-19. Across the study: Acute-phase and convalescent COVID-19 samples originated in the United States, Italy and Spain. T cells, B-cell-depleted T cells, or PBMCs supplied cDNA or gDNA.

This CDR3 comprises 18 residues. V was cut by 7 bases and J by 0 bases, with 21 bases left in between. Germline CDR1 MDHEN, CDR2 SYDVKM. In the authors' methods: Amplification of reference gene primers was used by the study to estimate nucleated cell counts. Profiled with immunoSEQ multiplex PCR; TCRdb holds only in-frame clones, not every one. V, J and clone size are those of that table, while D and trimming were read from the DNA. The profile shows over 50,000 clones, roughly 80% of them singletons. Sequencing used PBMCs or T cells enriched from blood (not recorded which). This sequence originates from a woman between 40 and 55 years old with acute COVID-19. The chain has TRBV28 and TRBJ2-2; D is ambiguous. The DNA for the CDR3 is TGTGCCAGCACGTCCCCACGGGTTCGGGTTGCGAACACCGGGGAGCTGTTTTTT. It codes for CASTSPRVRVANTGELFF.